This TCR beta chain was sequenced during a study of a mutant IDH1 vaccine in newly diagnosed glioma. Study in general: Commencement of vaccination occurred 4-6 weeks following radiotherapy alone, or concurrently with temozolomide cycles. Previous treatment comprised radiotherapy, temozolomide, or both, mostly both.

With 2 bases removed from V and 5 bases from J, the gap between germline ends came to 12 bases. CDR1 is MNHNS, CDR2 SASEGT, per germline. This CDR3 has 14 amino acids. The protocol was immunoSEQ multiplex PCR, while the TCRdb copy is restricted to in-frame clones and leaves out a portion. Among about 69,000 clones listed, approximately 86% were seen once. About this clone: Its antigen is as yet unknown.

Regarding the study as a whole: Detectable vaccine-induced immune responses arose in 93.3% of patients.

The sample's time point: week 35, safety follow-up. Every single dose of the vaccine, 300 ug of mutant IDH1 20-mer peptide, came with topical imiquimod. This specimen consisted of PBMCs, obtained from a glioma patient whose treatment included an IDH1 peptide vaccine. This receptor was identified in a man in his thirties or forties with glioma. The rearrangement links TRBV6-1 to TRBJ1-2, with D uncertain. The CDR3 DNA follows: TGTGCCAGCAGTGAATTTCACGGCGGGTATGGCTACACCTTC. It specifies CASSEFHGGYGYTF.